Listed here are 19 T cell receptor beta chains from one sample, sequenced in a study of blood T cells in healthy people across ages. Through a sample-barcoded 5' primer and a J-beta primer mix, a second PCR was run for roughly 7 to 11 cycles. MiXCR, run by TCRdb on the 5' RACE reads, gives a single entry per CDR3 protein. Among around 1.7 million distinct CDR3 sequences listed, roughly 27% were seen once. The specimen was blood. Source of these receptors: a woman in her thirties in good health.

This chain connects TRBV9 to TRBJ1-2; 9 bases line up with TRBD1. CDR1 and CDR2 (germline): SGDLS, YYNGEE. This CDR3 has 13 residues. V shed 7 bases, J shed 2 bases, and the junction held 3 bases outside the gene matches. The CDR3 is CASAQGANYGYTF. The CDR3, as DNA: TGTGCCAGCGCACAGGGGGCAAACTATGGCTACACCTTC.

The genes are TRBV10-3 and TRBJ2-5, with 13 bases identical to TRBD2. In germline, CDR1 is ENHRY, CDR2 SYGVKD. V shed 6 bases, J shed 2 bases, and the junction held 18 bases outside the gene matches. This CDR3 is 20 amino acids long. CDR3 nucleotides: TGTGCCATCAGGAGGGATTCCAGGACTAGCGGGAGTTATCGGCAAGAGACCCAGTACTTC. Translated, it gives CAIRRDSRTSGSYRQETQYF.

This clonotype was seen a few times. This sequence joins TRBV18 and TRBJ1-5, with D maybe TRBD1 (6 bases). Trimming pared 6 bases from V and 2 bases from J, leaving 14 bases between. CDR3 length: 15 residues. Germline CDR1 and CDR2: KGHSH and LQKENI. The CDR3 DNA reads as TGTGCCAGCTCGCCCCGGGGGGCTGGCAATCAGCCCCAGCATTTT. This encodes CASSPRGAGNQPQHF.

This clonotype was counted ten times or more. This chain connects TRBV29-1 to TRBJ2-7; 11 nucleotides align to TRBD1. The germline gives CDR1 SQVTM, CDR2 ANQGSEA. The trim removed 3 bases at V and 7 bases at J, leaving 8 bases unmatched. CDR3 length: 14 amino acids. The CDR3 DNA sequence: TGCAGCGTTGAGGGACAGGGGGTTAGGGGAGAGCAGTACTTC. Protein: CSVEGQGVRGEQYF.

The V and J genes are TRBV6-1 and TRBJ1-2; possibly TRBD1 for D (5 bases). The CDR3 runs 14 residues. In germline, CDR1 is MNHNS, CDR2 SASEGT. V lost 4 bases and J lost 4, with 13 bases in between. The CDR3 loop is CASSVLQGPYGYTF. For the CDR3, the DNA is TGTGCCAGCAGTGTGCTCCAGGGCCCCTATGGCTACACCTTC.

In its sample, this clonotype was seen once. The chain is built from TRBV5-1 and TRBJ2-7, with TRBD1 matching over 8 bases. The junction had 12 bases not matched to a gene; V was cut back by 5 bases and J by 5 bases. CDR3 length: 15 residues. Germline V CDR1 and CDR2: SGHRS, YFSETQ. The CDR3 reads CASRRSGQGKDEQYF. CDR3 coding DNA: TGCGCCAGCAGGAGGAGTGGACAGGGAAAGGACGAGCAGTACTTC.

This chain uses TRBV7-2 with TRBJ2-5; TRBD2 matches at 8 bases. The J call may not be correct, given that the DNA end is closer to TRBJ2-7. This CDR3 is built from 13 residues. CDR1 is SGHTA, CDR2 FQGNSA, per germline. This CDR3 reads CASSRQREYEQYF. The CDR3 coding sequence is TGTGCCAGCAGCAGACAGCGGGAGTACGAGCAGTACTTC.

Comments on this clonotype: Likely a read error: the CDR3 ends without its conserved phenylalanine or tryptophan. The V and J genes are TRBV4-1 and TRBJ2-3; 7 nucleotides line up with TRBD2. CDR1 MGHRA and CDR2 YSYEKL come from the germline V gene. The CDR3 contains 14 residues. V trimming: 4 bases; J trimming: 2 bases; junction bases outside the gene matches: 3. The CDR3 here is CASSPGGLTDTQYV. The CDR3, as DNA: TGCGCCAGCAGCCCGGGGGGTCTCACAGATACGCAGTATGTT.

The rearrangement links TRBV28 to TRBJ2-5; 9 nucleotides line up with TRBD2. The trim removed 5 bases at V and 4 bases at J, leaving 11 bases unmatched. Germline V lookup: CDR1 MDHEN, CDR2 SYDVKM. CDR3 length equals 16 residues. The CDR3 region has the DNA TGTGCCAGCAGTCCCCAGTTAGCGGGGGAGCGAGAGACCCAGTACTTC. It translates to CASSPQLAGERETQYF.

Only a few counts were recorded for this clonotype. Given a much more abundant clone one base away, this may be a read error. This sequence joins TRBV3-1 and TRBJ2-7; D is uncertain. Germline CDR1 is LGHDT and CDR2 is YNNKEL (reference sequence). The CDR3 contains 12 residues. The CDR3 loop is CASSQATYVQYF. As DNA, the CDR3 is TGTGCCAGCAGCCAAGCCACCTACGTGCAGTACTTC.

This clonotype was observed a handful of times. The CDR3 loop is CASSAGLADYNEQFF. Here the CDR3 DNA reads TGCGCCAGCAGCGCGGGACTAGCAGACTACAATGAGCAGTTCTTC. The chain links TRBV5-1 to TRBJ2-1, with TRBD2 identical over 9 bases. V dropped 4 bases and J dropped 3; count of bases not matched to a gene: 5. CDR1 and CDR2 (germline): SGHRS, YFSETQ. The CDR3 loop spans 15 amino acids.

A note on this clonotype: A read error may be the cause here, since a much bigger clone is one base away. The J gene is TRBJ2-1, the V gene TRBV24-1, with D perhaps TRBD1 (5 bases). The CDR3 extends over 15 amino acids. CDR1 KGHDR and CDR2 SFDVKD come from the germline V gene. This chain's CDR3 is CATSEGEQLYNGQFF. CDR3 bases: TGTGCCACCAGTGAAGGGGAACAGCTATACAATGGGCAGTTCTTC.

In this sample, this clonotype turned up many times. An end of the junction differs from the germline gene, which may be a read error. The chain combines TRBV5-1 with TRBJ2-5, with no clear D. This CDR3 comprises 11 residues. In germline, CDR1 is SGHRS, CDR2 YFSETQ. CDR3 DNA: TGTGCCAGCTCACTCGATGGGACCCAGTACTTC. Residues: CASSLDGTQYF.

At least ten counts were recorded for this clonotype. The chain joins TRBV29-1 to TRBJ1-2; D unclear. The CDR3 runs to 11 residues. The V gene lost 4 bases and the J gene lost 4 bases, with 7 bases spanning the gap. Germline V gene lookup returns CDR1 SQVTM and CDR2 ANQGSEA. The CDR3 region is CSVVVSYGYTF. DNA of the CDR3: TGCAGCGTTGTGGTATCCTATGGCTACACCTTC. The full variable domain, its missing parts supplied by reference TRBV29-1 and TRBJ1-2, is SAVISQKPSRDICQRGTSLTIQCQVDSQVTMMFWYRQQPGQSLTLIATANQGSEATYESGFVIDKFPISRPNLTFSTLTVSNMSPEDSSIYLCSVVVSYGYTFGSGTRLTVV.

This clonotype was counted at least ten times. This chain uses TRBV29-1 with TRBJ1-2; no clear D. The CDR3 sequence is 11 residues long. Trimming shortened V by 4 bases and J by 8 bases, and 11 bases separated the two germline ends. Looked up from germline, CDR1 is SQVTM and CDR2 is ANQGSEA. The CDR3 spells CSVGVTRGYTF. The CDR3 DNA sequence: TGCAGCGTTGGTGTTACCCGGGGCTACACCTTC.

Many counts were recorded for this clonotype. This chain uses TRBV12-3 or TRBV12-4 with TRBJ2-5; D gene ambiguous. V shed 6 bases and J shed 5 bases, with 7 bases lying between them. The CDR3 is made up of 11 amino acids. CDR3 bases: TGTGCCAGCAGCCCCTGGGAGACCCAGTACTTC. Its protein product is CASSPWETQYF.

As concerns this clonotype: A read error may explain this, as a much larger clone is one base away. The DNA for the CDR3 is TGTGCCAGCATGGGACAGTCCTACGAGCAGTTCTTC. Translating gives CASMGQSYEQFF. The chain links TRBV6-1 to TRBJ2-1; 7 positions match TRBD1. Germline values: CDR1 MNHNS, CDR2 SASEGT. V lost 7 bases and J lost 10; bases outside the gene matches: 7. The length of the CDR3 is 12 residues.

Worth noting for this clonotype: One base away lies a much larger clone, so this may be a sequencing read error. This sequence joins TRBV7-9 and TRBJ2-7; possibly TRBD1 for D (5 bases). Germline assignment: CDR1 SEHNR and CDR2 FQNEAQ (reference sequence). The CDR3 spans 14 residues. The CDR3 here is CAGSLQGHPYEQYF. The CDR3 DNA reads as TGTGCCGGCAGCCTCCAAGGACACCCGTACGAGCAGTACTTC.

This clonotype has more than one count but fewer than ten. The chain couples TRBV7-9 to TRBJ1-2, with 7 bases aligning to TRBD1. Germline assignment: CDR1 SEHNR and CDR2 FQNEAQ (reference sequence). The length of the CDR3 is 14 residues. The V segment lost 5 bases and the J segment 3 bases; nucleotides outside the gene matches: 6. The CDR3 DNA is TGTGCCAGCAGCACAGGGGACACCCACTATGGCTACACCTTC. It is translated as CASSTGDTHYGYTF.